A single sample is the source of the 5 T cell receptor beta chains below, sequenced in a study of T cell changes during pregnancy in multiple sclerosis. Clones were read by immunoSEQ multiplex PCR, and TCRdb kept only the in-frame ones, dropping some. The sample includes 70,000 to 80,000 clones, roughly 89% of them seen just once. Specimen: peripheral blood, collected after pregnancy. Receptor source: a female donor in good health, enrolled as a control in a pregnancy study.

V is TRBV7-9 and J is TRBJ1-2; TRBD1 agrees at 8 bases. Germline CDR1 SEHNR, CDR2 FQNEAQ (reference sequence). Trimming removed 6 bases from V and 8 bases from J; junction bases left unmatched: 5. CDR3 length equals 12 residues. CDR3 sequence reads: CASRATGVGYTF. CDR3 nucleotides: TGTGCCAGCAGAGCGACAGGGGTAGGCTACACCTTC.

This chain uses TRBV18 with TRBJ2-7; no reliable D call. Trimming took off 1 base at V and 3 bases at J, with 10 bases between the two ends. The CDR3 is 14 amino acids. Germline CDR1 KGHSH, CDR2 LQKENI. The CDR3 DNA sequence: TGTGCCAGCTCACCACTAGACGACAACTACGAGCAGTACTTC. Residues: CASSPLDDNYEQYF.

V is TRBV19 and J is TRBJ2-1, with 8 bases identical to TRBD2. Losses at the gene ends were 6 bases for V and 4 bases for J; bases not matched to a gene: 8. The CDR3 extends over 15 amino acids. Germline V gene sequence: CDR1 LNHDA, CDR2 SQIVND (reference sequence). The CDR3 region is CASSPSAGGYNEQFF. The DNA of the CDR3 is TGTGCCAGTAGCCCTTCGGCGGGGGGTTACAATGAGCAGTTCTTC.

This clone appeared a single time. The rearrangement links TRBV2 to TRBJ2-7, with TRBD1 identical over 7 bases. The CDR3 extends over 13 amino acids. From germline, CDR1 is SNHLY and CDR2 FYNNEI. J lost 7 bases, V lost 6 bases, and 9 bases had no gene match. The DNA of the CDR3 is TGTGCCAGCAGCCCAGGGGGTTTGGGGGAGCAGTACTTC. This translates into CASSPGGLGEQYF.

This chain joins TRBV5-4 and TRBJ2-2; 7 positions match TRBD2. The CDR3 loop spans 14 amino acids. Trimming took 0 bases from V and 7 from J; bases not matched to a gene: 3. Germline V gene lookup returns CDR1 SGHNT and CDR2 YYREEE (reference sequence). Written as DNA, the CDR3 is TGTGCCAGCAGCTTGGATACTAGCGTCGGGGAGCTGTTTTTT. Amino acids: CASSLDTSVGELFF.